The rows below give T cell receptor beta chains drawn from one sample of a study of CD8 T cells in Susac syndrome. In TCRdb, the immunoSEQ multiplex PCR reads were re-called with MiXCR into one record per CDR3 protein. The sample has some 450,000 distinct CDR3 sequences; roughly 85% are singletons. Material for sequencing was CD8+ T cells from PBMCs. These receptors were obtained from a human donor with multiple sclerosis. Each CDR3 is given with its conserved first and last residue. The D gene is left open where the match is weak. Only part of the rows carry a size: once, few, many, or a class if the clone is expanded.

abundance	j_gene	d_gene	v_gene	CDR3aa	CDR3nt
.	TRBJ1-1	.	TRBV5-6	CASSSRRGWTEAFF	TGTGCCAGCAGCTCACGACGGGGATGGACTGAAGCTTTCTTT
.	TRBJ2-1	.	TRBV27	CASSSSGIYNEQFF	TGTGCCAGCAGTTCCTCGGGAATATACAATGAGCAGTTCTTC
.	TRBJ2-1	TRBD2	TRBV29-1	CSVHPPPGTSGRATWGNEQFF	TGCAGCGTCCATCCCCCCCCTGGGACTAGCGGGAGGGCTACTTGGGGCAATGAGCAGTTCTTC
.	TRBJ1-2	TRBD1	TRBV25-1	CASSGADRGYYGYTF	TGTGCCAGCAGTGGGGCGGACAGGGGATACTATGGCTACACCTTC
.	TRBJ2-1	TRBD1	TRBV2	CASRNRGFDYEQFF	TGTGCCAGCAGGAACAGGGGATTTGATTATGAGCAGTTCTTC
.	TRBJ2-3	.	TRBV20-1	CSARGLVAVTTDTQYF	TGCAGTGCTAGAGGTTTGGTAGCGGTGACCACAGATACGCAGTATTTT
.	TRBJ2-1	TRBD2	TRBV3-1	CASSQDVIAAPGRDEQFF	TGTGCCAGCAGCCAAGACGTGATAGCTGCCCCCGGGAGGGATGAGCAGTTCTTC
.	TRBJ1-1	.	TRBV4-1	CASSPGSGRGTEAFF	TGCGCCAGCAGCCCGGGCTCGGGAAGAGGCACTGAAGCTTTCTTT
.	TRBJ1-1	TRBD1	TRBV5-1	CASSWTGQAEAFF	TGCGCCAGCAGCTGGACAGGTCAGGCTGAAGCTTTCTTT
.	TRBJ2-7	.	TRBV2	CASSEVGIYEQYF	TGTGCCAGCAGTGAAGTAGGGATCTACGAGCAGTACTTC
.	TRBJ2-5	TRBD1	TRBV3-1	CASSDIGQGQETQYF	TGTGCCAGCAGCGATATCGGACAGGGCCAAGAGACCCAGTACTTC
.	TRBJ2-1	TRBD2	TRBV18	CASSRTSGNNEQFF	TGTGCCAGCTCAAGAACTAGCGGGAACAATGAGCAGTTCTTC
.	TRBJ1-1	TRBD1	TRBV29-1	CSVVEQRDRVLMNTEAFF	TGCAGCGTTGTGGAGCAACGGGACAGGGTCCTCATGAACACTGAAGCTTTCTTT
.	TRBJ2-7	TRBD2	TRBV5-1	CASSRGEGPYEQYF	TGCGCCAGCAGTCGGGGGGAGGGCCCCTACGAGCAGTACTTC
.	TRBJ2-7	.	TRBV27	CASSPGEVYEQYF	TGTGCCAGCAGCCCCGGGGAGGTCTACGAGCAGTACTTC
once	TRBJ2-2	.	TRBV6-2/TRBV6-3	CASSPLPSTGELFF	TGTGCCAGCAGCCCACTTCCGTCCACCGGGGAGCTGTTTTTT
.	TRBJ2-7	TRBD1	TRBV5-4	CASSPTFRQGDNEQYF	TGTGCCAGCAGCCCTACTTTTAGACAGGGAGATAACGAGCAGTACTTC
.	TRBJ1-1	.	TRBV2	CASITGGTEAFF	TGTGCCAGCATTACCGGGGGGACTGAAGCTTTCTTT
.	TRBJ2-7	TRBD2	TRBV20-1	CSVRSRGGAYEQYF	TGCAGTGTTAGGTCTCGCGGGGGGGCGTACGAGCAGTACTTC
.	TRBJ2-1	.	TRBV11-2	CASSPEDSYNEQFF	TGTGCCAGCAGCCCCGAGGACTCCTACAATGAGCAGTTCTTC
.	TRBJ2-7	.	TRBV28	CASSVLGGYEQYF	TGTGCCAGCAGTGTCCTAGGCGGCTACGAGCAGTACTTC
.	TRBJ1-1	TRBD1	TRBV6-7	CASSYHDRGIEAFF	TGTGCCAGCAGTTACCATGACAGGGGGATTGAAGCTTTCTTT
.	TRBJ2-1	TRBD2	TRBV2	CASSELAGLDNEQFF	TGTGCCAGCAGTGAGCTAGCGGGGCTTGACAATGAGCAGTTCTTC
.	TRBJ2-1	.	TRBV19	CASSIVRAEYNEQFF	TGTGCCAGTAGTATAGTCCGGGCAGAGTACAATGAGCAGTTCTTC
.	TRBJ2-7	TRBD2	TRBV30	CAWSALAGTQYF	TGTGCCTGGAGTGCACTAGCGGGGACGCAGTACTTC
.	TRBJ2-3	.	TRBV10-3	CAISPSDYSTDTQYF	TGTGCCATCAGTCCTAGCGACTATAGCACAGATACGCAGTATTTT
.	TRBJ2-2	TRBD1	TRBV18	CASSPGTGATGELFF	TGTGCCAGCTCACCCGGGACAGGGGCCACCGGGGAGCTGTTTTTT
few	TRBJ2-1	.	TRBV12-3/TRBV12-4	CASSLTGAEQFF	TGTGCCAGCAGTTTAACAGGAGCTGAGCAGTTCTTC
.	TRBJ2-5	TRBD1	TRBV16	CASSQGQGSETQYF	TGTGCCAGCAGCCAGGGACAGGGGTCGGAGACCCAGTACTTC
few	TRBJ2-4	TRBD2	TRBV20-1	CSASRAGGPKNIQYF	TGCAGTGCTAGCCGAGCGGGAGGGCCCAAAAACATTCAGTACTTC
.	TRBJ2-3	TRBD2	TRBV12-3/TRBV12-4	CASSEFTSGVTDTQYF	TGTGCCAGCAGCGAATTTACTAGCGGGGTCACAGATACGCAGTATTTT
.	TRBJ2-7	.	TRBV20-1	CSARSVTGVQFYEQYF	TGCAGTGCTAGAAGTGTCACGGGTGTACAATTCTACGAGCAGTACTTC
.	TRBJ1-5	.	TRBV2	CASSDSTYQPQHF	TGTGCCAGCAGTGACAGTACGTATCAGCCCCAGCATTTT
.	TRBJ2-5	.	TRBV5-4	CASSLVGVLRTQYF	TGTGCCAGCAGCTTGGTAGGGGTATTGAGGACCCAGTACTTC
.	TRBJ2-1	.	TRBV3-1	CASSQDTRSYNEQFF	TGTGCCAGCAGCCAAGATACCAGGTCTTACAATGAGCAGTTCTTC
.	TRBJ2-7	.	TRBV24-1	CATSDTGYEQYF	TGTGCCACCAGTGATACAGGGTACGAGCAGTACTTC
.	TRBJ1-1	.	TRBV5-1	CASSLSISTVMNTEAFF	TGCGCCAGCAGCTTGAGCATTTCGACAGTCATGAACACTGAAGCTTTCTTT
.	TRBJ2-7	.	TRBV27	CASSLAGGGLSYEQYF	TGTGCCAGCAGTTTGGCAGGAGGAGGGCTCTCCTACGAGCAGTACTTC
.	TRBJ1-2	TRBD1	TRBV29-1	CSATQGTAINYGYTF	TGCAGCGCTACCCAAGGGACAGCCATTAACTATGGCTACACCTTC
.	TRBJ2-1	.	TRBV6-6	CAWRKDGYNEQFF	TGTGCCTGGAGGAAAGACGGTTACAATGAGCAGTTCTTC
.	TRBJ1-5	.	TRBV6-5	CASSLYGAADQPQHF	TGTGCCAGCAGCTTATACGGGGCAGCGGATCAGCCCCAGCATTTT